One sample yielded the 18 T cell receptor beta chains listed below, sequenced in a study of control samples from healthy donors and cancer patients. The method was immunoSEQ multiplex PCR; TCRdb's version includes in-frame clones alone and lacks a portion of them. The sample carries more than 95,000 clones, roughly 90% recorded once. Input material: PBMCs. The receptors here all came from a man between 60 and 75 years old with lung cancer.

The CDR3 DNA is TGTGCCAGCAGCTCTGAAGGAAGGACCGATCCTTTTAACACCGGGGAGCTGTTTTTT. Protein: CASSSEGRTDPFNTGELFF. The chain combines TRBV7-3 with TRBJ2-2, with no clear D. Germline CDR1 and CDR2: SGHTA and FQGTGA. The CDR3 is 19 amino acids. Trimming removed 4 bases at V and 2 bases at J, with 23 bases between. Based on the CDR3 plus reference TRBV7-3 and TRBJ2-2, the full variable domain is GAGVSQTPSNKVTEKGKYVELRCDPISGHTALYWYRQSLGQGPEFLIYFQGTGAADDSGLPNDRFFAVRPEGSVSTLKIQRTERGDSAVYLCASSSEGRTDPFNTGELFFGEGSRLTVL.

The gene calls are TRBV5-4 and TRBJ2-7; no firm D call. Trimming cost V 1 base and J 6 bases, with 5 bases left between them. The CDR3 is 11 residues long. Looked up from germline, CDR1 is SGHNT and CDR2 is YYREEE (reference sequence). This CDR3 reads CASSLSSEQYV. CDR3 coding DNA: TGTGCCAGCAGCTTGAGCTCCGAGCAGTACGTC.

The chain joins TRBV12-3 or TRBV12-4 to TRBJ1-3, with unresolved D. The germline V and J ends were trimmed by 5 bases and 8 bases, with 7 bases remaining between them. This CDR3 spans 11 amino acids. The CDR3 is CASSTEDTIYF. The CDR3 DNA is TGTGCCAGCAGTACGGAGGACACCATATATTTT.

V is TRBV6-4 and J is TRBJ1-1; the D is unclear. The germline CDR1 and CDR2 sequences are MRHNA and SNTAGT. V dropped 2 bases and J dropped 2 bases, with 6 bases sitting between them. The CDR3 extends over 13 amino acids. Here the CDR3 reads CASSDDLNTEAFF. The DNA of the CDR3 is TGTGCCAGCAGTGACGATCTTAACACTGAAGCTTTCTTT.

The chain employs TRBV7-3 and TRBJ1-1; unclear D gene. The CDR3 consists of 13 residues. Germline values: CDR1 SGHTA, CDR2 FQGTGA. V dropped 2 bases and J dropped 1 base, with 5 bases sitting between them. The CDR3 DNA is TGTGCCAGCAGCTTAGCAGCGAACACTGAAGCTTTCTTT. Translation gives CASSLAANTEAFF.

This chain uses TRBV5-8 with TRBJ2-7; maybe TRBD1 (5 bases). V dropped 4 bases and J dropped 4 bases, with 12 bases sitting between them. The CDR3 extends over 13 amino acids. Per germline, CDR1 SGHTS and CDR2 YDEGEE. The CDR3 sequence is CASSSRVVYEQYF. The CDR3 DNA follows: TGTGCCAGCAGCAGCAGGGTTGTGTACGAGCAGTACTTC.

Only one count was recorded for this clone. This sequence joins TRBV5-1 and TRBJ1-1; 7 positions match TRBD1. V shed 4 bases and J 3 bases; nucleotides not matched to a gene: 6. The CDR3 has 14 residues. The V gene's germline CDR1 is SGHRS and CDR2 YFSETQ. DNA of the CDR3: TGCGCCAGCAGCAGGGAGGGGGCATACACTGAAGCTTTCTTT. It codes for CASSREGAYTEAFF.

This clone has just a few counts. The V gene is TRBV11-3, the J gene TRBJ1-2; D not resolved. The ends were cut back, 4 bases at V and 3 bases at J, with 12 bases in the middle. Germline V CDR1 and CDR2: SGHNT, YENEEA. The CDR3 is 14 residues long. The CDR3 loop is CASSSEGYDYGYTF. CDR3 sequence (DNA): TGTGCCAGCAGCTCCGAAGGGTATGACTATGGCTACACCTTC.

The chain recombines TRBV5-5 with TRBJ2-7, with D uncertain. V lost 1 base, J lost 2 bases, and 10 bases lay in between. The CDR3 runs to 14 residues. The germline gives CDR1 SGHKS, CDR2 YYEKEE (reference sequence). The CDR3 coding sequence is TGTGCCAGCAGCTTGTTTTCCCAGGCCTACGAGCAGTACGTC. It specifies CASSLFSQAYEQYV.

The chain recombines TRBV6-4 with TRBJ2-2; 9 positions agree with TRBD1. V was pared by 6 bases and J by 5 bases, with 4 bases of the junction left unmatched. The CDR3 contains 14 residues. Germline-derived CDR1 and CDR2 are MRHNA and SNTAGT. The CDR3 is CASSPGQGTGELFF. DNA of the CDR3: TGTGCCAGCAGCCCGGGACAGGGAACCGGGGAGCTGTTTTTT.

J is TRBJ2-7 and V is TRBV11-2, with D possibly TRBD2 on 5 matching bases. Trimming left V 3 bases short and J 5 bases short, with 11 bases between. The CDR3 is made up of 13 amino acids. Germline lookup yields CDR1 SGHAT and CDR2 FQNNGV. The CDR3 region has the DNA TGTGCCAGCAGCTTCCGGGAACCAGACGAGCAGTACTTC. This codes for CASSFREPDEQYF.

This clone showed up just once. V is TRBV2 and J is TRBJ2-1; 9 nucleotides match TRBD1. Looked up from germline, CDR1 is SNHLY and CDR2 is FYNNEI. This CDR3 has 17 amino acids. J gave up 6 bases and V 2 bases, and 11 bases lay outside the gene matches. CDR3 loop: CASSEMGAGTGINEQFF. DNA of the CDR3: TGTGCCAGCAGTGAAATGGGGGCCGGGACAGGGATCAATGAGCAGTTCTTC.

The J gene is TRBJ2-2, the V gene TRBV5-1; D unresolved. This CDR3 has 19 amino acids. The ends were cut back, 0 bases at V and 2 bases at J, with 20 bases in the middle. CDR1 and CDR2 from the germline V gene are SGHRS and YFSETQ. CDR3 in amino acids: CASSLATISMAGNTGELFF. The DNA for the CDR3 is TGCGCCAGCAGCTTGGCCACGATCTCCATGGCAGGCAACACCGGGGAGCTGTTTTTT.

The genes are TRBV7-9 and TRBJ2-3; D remains ambiguous. The germline gives CDR1 SEHNR, CDR2 FQNEAQ (reference sequence). The CDR3 runs 10 residues. V was cut by 3 bases and J by 7 bases, with 2 bases left in between. The CDR3 reads CASSLNTQYF. The DNA of the CDR3 is TGTGCCAGCAGCTTGAATACGCAGTATTTT.

The rearrangement links TRBV10-1 to TRBJ2-1; 7 bases line up with TRBD1. Germline V lookup: CDR1 WNHNN, CDR2 SYGVQD (reference sequence). Unmatched junction bases numbered 6, after V lost 3 bases and J lost 4 bases. This CDR3 spans 15 amino acids. CDR3 sequence: CASSERGLGYNEQFF. CDR3 nucleotides: TGCGCCAGCAGTGAAAGGGGGCTCGGTTACAATGAGCAGTTCTTC.

The chain couples TRBV7-9 to TRBJ2-2, with TRBD1 identical over 9 bases. Germline assignment: CDR1 SEHNR and CDR2 FQNEAQ (reference sequence). Trimming took 5 bases from V and 0 from J; bases not matched to a gene: 13. The CDR3 is 19 residues long. The CDR3, as DNA: TGTGCCAGCAGCCTCAACAGACAGGGGGAAGCTTCGAACACCGGGGAGCTGTTTTTT. This encodes CASSLNRQGEASNTGELFF.

This clone appeared once. The rearrangement uses TRBV30 and TRBJ2-3, with 8 bases that match TRBD1. The length of the CDR3 is 16 residues. In germline, CDR1 is GTSNPN, CDR2 SVGIG (reference sequence). Germline trimming cut 4 bases from V and 0 bases from J; bases unmatched to any gene: 9. Here the CDR3 DNA reads TGTGCCTGGACTCAGGGGGCAACCGCTAGCACAGATACGCAGTATTTT. This sequence encodes CAWTQGATASTDTQYF.

The chain employs TRBV7-7 and TRBJ1-6; possible D gene TRBD1, 5 bases. Germline V lookup: CDR1 SSHAT, CDR2 FNYEAQ (reference sequence). The V and J ends lost 2 bases and 10 bases respectively, with 9 bases between them. This CDR3 is 13 amino acids long. CDR3 coding DNA: TGTGCCAGCAGCTTAAGTAGGGACTCACCCCTCCACTTT. The encoded protein is CASSLSRDSPLHF.